This T cell receptor beta chain was captured by sequencing in a study of T cell clones after liver transplantation (dated by TCRdb to about 2019). In the study overall: The samples were obtained from ITN030ST, a randomized trial that attempted immunosuppression withdrawal within 2 years after liver transplantation. Donor-reactive T cell clones were identified using TCRbeta sequencing after a pre-transplant mixed lymphocyte reaction and were then followed in post-transplant blood. As an antigen-independent comparator for donor-reactive sequences, third party-reactive TCRbeta sequences were also identified from pre-transplant MLRs. Three of the eight recipients were HCV-positive; the others were transplanted for non-autoimmune, non-viral indications. Subjects received no induction therapy and standard immunosuppression until randomization at 12-24 months post-transplant. Tolerance was defined as complete immunosuppression withdrawal for at least one year with no rise in liver enzymes beyond twice the upper limit of normal. Blood samples were collected pre-transplant, pre-randomization before withdrawal, and post-randomization after either full withdrawal or failed withdrawal. A cohort of 8 liver transplant recipients was studied, of whom 3 were classified as tolerant and 5 as non-tolerant.

Trimming accounts for 0 bases at V and 5 bases at J, while the number of junction bases matched to no gene is 4. The CDR3 starts with the cysteine, ends with the phenylalanine, and has 14 residues. Kept here is only the CDR3 DNA, which spans 42 bases and is read in frame from base 1. CDR1 SGHNT and CDR2 YYREEE were looked up in the germline V gene (reference sequence). Frozen genomic DNA underwent high-throughput TCRbeta CDR3 sequencing by immunoSEQ, including PCR amplification, mapping, bias correction and internal controls. On the study's bioinformatics: Productive rearrangements were retained, and unique TCRbeta sequences were defined by the CDR3 nucleotide sequence together with the V and J gene. A sequence counted as donor-reactive only if the sequence showed at least 5-fold expansion in CFSE-low cells compared with unstimulated pre-transplant cells and had a frequency of at least 0.01%. Per-subject minimum frequency thresholds, based on the lowest-template unstimulated sample, ensured at least 90% detection power. Repertoire turnover was measured by Jensen-Shannon divergence between the top 1000 TCRbeta sequences post- and pre-transplant. Two-sided Fisher's exact tests were used to test for changes in the detection of donor-reactive sequences. TCRdb obtained this table from immuneACCESS and retained in-frame rearrangements with V and J assigned. These tables miss some clones; where compared with another copy, unresolved V genes account for less than half of the shortfall, and the remainder is unexplained. V, J and clone size were drawn from that table, and D and trimming were deduced from the DNA. The sample has some 80,000 clones on record, around 84% of them singletons. The ten largest make up around 2.2% of the sample.

Regarding this clone: The target of this receptor is not known. One base away there is no much larger clone; base qualities are not given.

General study outcomes and caveats: Once repertoire turnover was taken into account, donor-reactive detection showed a significant reduction for CD4 in 7 of 8 subjects and for CD8 in 8 of 8. In two subjects, low numbers of available donor cells limited the measurable donor-reactive repertoire. A significant post-transplant decrease in circulating donor-reactive CD4 TCRbeta sequences was observed in most of the 8 subjects, irrespective of tolerance or HCV status. A greater decline was seen for donor-reactive sequences than for third party-reactive sequences, suggesting partial antigen-specific deletion unrelated to withdrawal success. The conclusions were preliminary, being limited by small, heterogeneous patient numbers and by non-standardized post-transplant time points. Because allograft tissue specimens were not available, migration of donor-reactive T cells into the graft, rather than deletion, may have occurred.

Thawed unstimulated PBMCs were stained for CD3, CD4 and CD8 and FACS-sorted into CD3+CD4+ and CD3+CD8+ populations. Randomization to immunosuppression withdrawal applied to every one of the 8 studied subjects. Genomic DNA was isolated with the Qiagen DNeasy Blood and Tissue Kit. The sequence was obtained from a human patient who received a liver transplant. Because of the transplant, the T cells may be the graft donor's rather than the patient's own. Source: CD4+ T cells from blood, taken roughly 50 months after liver transplant. In this chain, TRBV5-4 is recombined with TRBJ2-5, with 7 bases matching TRBD2. The CDR3 protein: CASSLEGRGETQYF. At the DNA level, the sequence is TGTGCCAGCAGCTTGGAAGGGAGGGGCGAGACCCAGTACTTC.